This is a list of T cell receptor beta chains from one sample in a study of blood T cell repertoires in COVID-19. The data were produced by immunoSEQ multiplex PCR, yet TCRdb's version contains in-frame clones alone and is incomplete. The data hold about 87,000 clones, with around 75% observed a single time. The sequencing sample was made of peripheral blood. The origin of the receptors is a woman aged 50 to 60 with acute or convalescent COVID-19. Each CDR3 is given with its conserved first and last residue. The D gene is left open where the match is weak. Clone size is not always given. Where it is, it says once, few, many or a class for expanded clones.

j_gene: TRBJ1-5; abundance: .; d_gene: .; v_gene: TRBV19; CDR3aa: CASSSGGELWQPQHF; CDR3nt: TGTGCCAGTAGTAGCGGGGGGGAATTATGGCAGCCCCAGCATTTT
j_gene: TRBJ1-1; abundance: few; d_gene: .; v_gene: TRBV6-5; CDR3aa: CASIGAGPGTEAFF; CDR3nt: TGTGCCAGCATAGGGGCGGGGCCGGGCACTGAAGCTTTCTTT
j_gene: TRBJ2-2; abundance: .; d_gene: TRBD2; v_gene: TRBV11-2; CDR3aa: CASSKGLADTGELFF; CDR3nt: TGTGCCAGCAGCAAGGGACTAGCGGATACCGGGGAGCTGTTTTTT
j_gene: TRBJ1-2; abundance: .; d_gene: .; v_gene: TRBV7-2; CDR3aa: CASSPDRSYYGYTF; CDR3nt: TGTGCCAGCAGCCCCGACAGGAGTTACTATGGCTACACCTTC
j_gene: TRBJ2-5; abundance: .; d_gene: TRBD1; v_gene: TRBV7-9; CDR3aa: CASSPRRETGEEETQYF; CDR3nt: TGTGCCAGCAGCCCCCGACGTGAGACAGGGGAGGAAGAGACCCAGTACTTC
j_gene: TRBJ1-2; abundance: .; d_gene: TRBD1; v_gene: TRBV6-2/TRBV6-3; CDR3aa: CASSKATGLLYGYTF; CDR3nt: TGTGCCAGCAGTAAGGCGACAGGGCTACTCTATGGCTACACCTTC
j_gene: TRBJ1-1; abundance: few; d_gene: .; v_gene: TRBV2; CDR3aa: CASSDWLRGGEAFF; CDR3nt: TGTGCCAGCAGTGATTGGTTGAGGGGGGGCGAAGCTTTCTTT
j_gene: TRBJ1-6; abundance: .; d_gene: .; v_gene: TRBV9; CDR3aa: CASSAIEGNSPLHF; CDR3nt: TGTGCCAGCAGCGCCATAGAGGGAAATTCACCCCTCCACTTT
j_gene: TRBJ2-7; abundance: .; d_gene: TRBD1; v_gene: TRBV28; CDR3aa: CASRDRDRAYEQYF; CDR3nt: TGTGCCAGCAGAGACCGGGACAGGGCTTACGAGCAGTACTTC
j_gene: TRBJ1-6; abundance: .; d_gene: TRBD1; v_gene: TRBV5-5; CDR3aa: CASSLHPDRENSPLHF; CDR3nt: TGTGCCAGCAGCTTACACCCAGACAGGGAAAATTCACCCCTCCACTTT
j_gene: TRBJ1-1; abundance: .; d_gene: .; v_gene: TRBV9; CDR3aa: CASGSGLGNTEAFF; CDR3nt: TGTGCCAGCGGGTCAGGGTTGGGCAACACTGAAGCTTTCTTT
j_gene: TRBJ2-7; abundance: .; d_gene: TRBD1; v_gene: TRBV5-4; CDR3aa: CASSLARGPEQYF; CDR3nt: TGTGCCAGCAGCTTGGCCAGGGGGCCCGAGCAGTACTTC
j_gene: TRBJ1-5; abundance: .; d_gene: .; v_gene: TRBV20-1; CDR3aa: CSAIDLQRNQPQHF; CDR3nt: TGCAGTGCTATTGACTTACAGCGCAATCAGCCCCAGCATTTT
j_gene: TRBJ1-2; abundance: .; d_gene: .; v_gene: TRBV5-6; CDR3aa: CASSLGSGQGYSGYTF; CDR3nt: TGTGCCAGCAGCTTGGGGAGCGGGCAGGGATATTCTGGCTACACCTTC
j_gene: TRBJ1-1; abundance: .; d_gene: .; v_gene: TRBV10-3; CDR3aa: CATGGGGSHMNTEAFF; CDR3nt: TGTGCCACAGGAGGGGGGGGCAGCCATATGAACACTGAAGCTTTCTTT
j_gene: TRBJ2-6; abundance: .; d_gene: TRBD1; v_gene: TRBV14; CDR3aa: CASRQSAGQGSGANVLTF; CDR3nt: TGTGCCAGCAGACAATCCGCGGGACAGGGATCTGGGGCCAACGTCCTGACTTTC
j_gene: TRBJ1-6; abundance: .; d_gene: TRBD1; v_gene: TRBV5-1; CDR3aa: CASTLSGTGGSPLHF; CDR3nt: TGCGCCAGCACCCTTTCCGGGACAGGGGGCTCACCCCTCCACTTT
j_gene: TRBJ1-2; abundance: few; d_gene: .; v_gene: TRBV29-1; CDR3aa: CSVYPAAGYTF; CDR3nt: TGCAGCGTTTACCCGGCGGCTGGCTACACCTTC
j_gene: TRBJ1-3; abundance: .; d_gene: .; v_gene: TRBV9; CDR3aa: CASSVEHGAFSGNTIYF; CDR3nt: TGTGCCAGCAGCGTAGAGCACGGAGCCTTCTCTGGAAACACCATATATTTT
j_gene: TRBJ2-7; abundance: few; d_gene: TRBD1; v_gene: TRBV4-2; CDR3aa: CASSQVPQGGYEQYF; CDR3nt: TGTGCCAGCAGCCAAGTCCCACAGGGGGGATACGAGCAGTACTTC
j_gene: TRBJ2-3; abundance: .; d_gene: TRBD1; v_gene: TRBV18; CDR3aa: CASSGQGADTQYF; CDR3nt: TGTGCCAGCTCAGGACAGGGTGCAGATACGCAGTATTTT
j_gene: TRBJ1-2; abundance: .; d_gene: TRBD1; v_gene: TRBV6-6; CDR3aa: CASRSTGGGYGYTF; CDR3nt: TGTGCCAGCAGATCGACAGGGGGCGGCTATGGCTACACCTTC
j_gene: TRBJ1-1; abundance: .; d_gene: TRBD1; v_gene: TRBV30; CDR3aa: CACQDRVEGAFF; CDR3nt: TGTGCCTGCCAGGACAGGGTTGAGGGAGCTTTCTTT
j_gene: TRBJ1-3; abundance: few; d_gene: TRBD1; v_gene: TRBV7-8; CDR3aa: CASSFDRVREDTIYF; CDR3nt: TGTGCCAGCAGCTTTGACAGGGTCAGGGAAGACACCATATATTTT
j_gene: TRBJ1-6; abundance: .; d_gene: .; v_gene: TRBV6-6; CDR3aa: CASSYEANNSPLHF; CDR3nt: TGTGCCAGCAGTTACGAGGCAAATAATTCACCCCTCCACTTT
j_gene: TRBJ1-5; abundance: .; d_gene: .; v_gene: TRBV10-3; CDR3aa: CAISESGDNQPQHF; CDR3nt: TGTGCCATCAGTGAGTCCGGAGACAATCAGCCCCAGCATTTT
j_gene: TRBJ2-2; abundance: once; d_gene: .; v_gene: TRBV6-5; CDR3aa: CASRQKSGAGELFF; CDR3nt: TGTGCCAGCAGGCAGAAATCGGGGGCCGGGGAGCTGTTTTTT
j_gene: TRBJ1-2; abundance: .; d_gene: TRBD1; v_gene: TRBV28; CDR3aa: CASRPRGRGDYGYTF; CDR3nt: TGTGCCAGCAGACCCAGGGGGCGTGGGGACTATGGCTACACCTTC
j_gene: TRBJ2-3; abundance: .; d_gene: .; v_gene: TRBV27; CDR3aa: CASSLVRPAGLTDTQYF; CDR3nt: TGTGCCAGCAGTTTGGTCCGGCCCGCGGGGCTCACAGATACGCAGTATTTT
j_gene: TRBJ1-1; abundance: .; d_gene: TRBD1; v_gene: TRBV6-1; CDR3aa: CASSERQGGTEAFF; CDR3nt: TGTGCCAGCAGTGAGCGACAGGGCGGCACTGAAGCTTTCTTT
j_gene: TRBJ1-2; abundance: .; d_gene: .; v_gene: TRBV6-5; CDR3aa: CASREPTNYGYTF; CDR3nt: TGTGCCAGCAGGGAGCCTACCAACTATGGCTACACCTTC
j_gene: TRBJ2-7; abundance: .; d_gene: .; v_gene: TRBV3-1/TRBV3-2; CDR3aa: CASSQEYRSAFYEQYF; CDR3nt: TGTGCCAGCAGCCAAGAGTACAGAAGTGCCTTCTACGAGCAGTACTTC
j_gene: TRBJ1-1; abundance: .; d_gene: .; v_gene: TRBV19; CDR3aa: CASSMMGRTEAFF; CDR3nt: TGTGCCAGTAGTATGATGGGGAGGACTGAAGCTTTCTTT
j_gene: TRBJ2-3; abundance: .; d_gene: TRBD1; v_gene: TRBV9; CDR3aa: CASSTGGTDTQYF; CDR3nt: TGTGCCAGCAGCACAGGGGGGACAGATACGCAGTATTTT
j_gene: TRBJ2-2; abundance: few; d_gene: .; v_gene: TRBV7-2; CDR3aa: CASSLGAGQLFF; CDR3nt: TGTGCCAGCAGCTTAGGGGCAGGGCAGCTGTTTTTT
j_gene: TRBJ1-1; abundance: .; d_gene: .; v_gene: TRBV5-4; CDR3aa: CASSFGVDTEAFF; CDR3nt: TGTGCCAGCAGCTTCGGGGTTGACACTGAAGCTTTCTTT
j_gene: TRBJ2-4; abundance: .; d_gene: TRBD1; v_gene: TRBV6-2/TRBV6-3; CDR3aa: CASSHDRGAKNIQYF; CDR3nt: TGTGCCAGCAGTCACGACAGGGGAGCCAAAAACATTCAGTACTTC